This section outlines one T cell receptor beta chain sequence together with its context. Its antigen is not known. J lost 0 bases, V lost 6 bases, and 26 bases had no gene match. The CDR3 length is 22 residues. Germline values: CDR1 MNHEY, CDR2 SMNVEV (reference sequence). The data originate from a study of breast tumors, draining lymph nodes, adjacent tissues. General study results and limits: Data fit most tumor T cells coming from lymph node, expanding in tumor. Tumors had less TCR diversity than lymph nodes, more than nontumor tissue.

Axillary draining lymph nodes of breast cancer patients supplied the node samples. TCRdb re-called the multiplex PCR reads through MiXCR, storing one row per CDR3 protein. Of about 180,000 distinct CDR3 sequences listed, approximately 33% are singletons. This TCR was sampled from a female donor with breast cancer. Some clones in this sample may be carry-over from other donors' samples. The chain uses TRBV27 and TRBJ2-5; TRBD2 matches 9 bases. The specimen was axillary lymph node tissue. CDR3 coding DNA: TGTGCCAGCAGCTTTATCGATCCCCCTAGTAGCGGGAGAAGTTACGACCAAGAGACCCAGTACTTC. Translation: CASSFIDPPSSGRSYDQETQYF.